This T cell receptor beta chain was sequenced in a study of T-cell reconstitution after alpha-beta-depleted transplantation in children. This clonotype was recorded many times. The CDR3 has 15 amino acids. CDR1 and CDR2 from the germline V gene are SGHRS and YFSETQ. After removal of 4 bases from V and 10 bases from J, the junction contained 11 bases not matched to a gene. The authors prepared the TCRbeta library with unique molecular identifiers. MiXCR was run by TCRdb on the PCR reads, yielding one entry per CDR3 protein. The table has 240,000 or so distinct CDR3 sequences, 12% seen once. This clonotype was obtained from a human donor who donated a stem cell graft to a child with acute lymphoblastic leukemia. The sequencing here drew on PBMCs from the stem cell graft donor, taken from the stem cell graft. The V gene is TRBV5-1, the J gene TRBJ1-6; 7 nucleotides line up with TRBD1. CDR3 residues: CASSPGQVGRSPLHF. The DNA for the CDR3 is TGCGCCAGCAGCCCAGGACAGGTTGGGCGCTCACCCCTCCACTTT.